This T cell receptor (beta chain) was found in a study of OX40 agonist ivuxolimab in advanced cancers. For the study at large: Age averaged around 54 years (range roughly 23 to 79), and roughly 80% were male. Prior checkpoint blockade (anti-PD-1, anti-PD-L1 or anti-CTLA-4) was permitted; approximately 44% had it.

The repertoire was sequenced with immunoSEQ multiplex PCR; TCRdb's copy has only in-frame clones and lacks some. Here the sample spans around 76,000 clones, around 90% being singletons. V was pared by 7 bases and J by 6 bases, with 11 bases of the junction left unmatched. CDR3 length: 15 residues. CDR1 and CDR2 (germline): MDHEN, SYDVKM. About this clone: Antigen specificity is unknown.

Study-wide results and limits: What antigens the expanded peripheral T cells recognized was never established.

Source: CD4+ or CD8+ T cells sorted from blood, taken in a trial of the OX40 agonist ivuxolimab. The receptor's source is an adult with an advanced solid tumor such as melanoma, head and neck, liver or kidney cancer. This chain connects TRBV28 to TRBJ1-5; 8 bases fit TRBD1. The chain's CDR3 is CASKFRTGLLQPQHF. CDR3 sequence (DNA): TGTGCCAGCAAGTTCCGGACAGGGCTGCTTCAGCCCCAGCATTTT. Based on the CDR3 plus reference TRBV28 and TRBJ1-5, the full variable domain is DVKVTQSSRYLVKRTGEKVFLECVQDMDHENMFWYRQDPGLGLRLIYFSYDVKMKEKGDIPEGYSVSREKKERFSLILESASTNQTSMYLCASKFRTGLLQPQHFGDGTRLSIL.